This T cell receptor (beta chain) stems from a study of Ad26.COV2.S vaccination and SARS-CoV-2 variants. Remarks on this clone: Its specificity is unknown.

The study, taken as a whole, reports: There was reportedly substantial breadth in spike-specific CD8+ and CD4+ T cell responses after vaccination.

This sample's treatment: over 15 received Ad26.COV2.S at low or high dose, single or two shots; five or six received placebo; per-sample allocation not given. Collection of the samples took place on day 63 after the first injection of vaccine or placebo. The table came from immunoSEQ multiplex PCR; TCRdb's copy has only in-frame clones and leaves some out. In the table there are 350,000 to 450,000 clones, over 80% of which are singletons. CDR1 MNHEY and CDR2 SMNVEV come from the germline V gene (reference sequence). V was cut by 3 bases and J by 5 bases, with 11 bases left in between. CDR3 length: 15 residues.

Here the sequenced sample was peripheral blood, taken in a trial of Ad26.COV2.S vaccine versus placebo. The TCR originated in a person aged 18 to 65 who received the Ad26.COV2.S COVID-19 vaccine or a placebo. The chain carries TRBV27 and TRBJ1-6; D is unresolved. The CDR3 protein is CASSFIVSNNSPLHF. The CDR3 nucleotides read TGTGCCAGCAGTTTTATCGTGAGCAATAATTCACCCCTCCACTTT.